Listed here is a single T cell receptor beta chain. The antigen is not known. The sample originates from a study of cytomegalovirus exposure and HLA in healthy donors. Study background: There were 117 million unique TCR beta sequences, drawn from 200 million or so T cells, in an earlier analysis.

PCR was performed using 60 Vbeta and 13 Jbeta primers. Generated by immunoSEQ multiplex PCR, the TCRdb table keeps only in-frame clones and is missing some. The sample contains under 250,000 clones, roughly 82% of which appear only once. The CDR3 consists of 17 residues. The V and J ends lost 5 bases and 1 base respectively, with 19 bases between them. The germline CDR1 and CDR2 sequences are SGHRS and YFSETQ. Study-wide findings and caveats: It was only CMV serostatus that was available as immune exposure information. Most observed TCR sequences were rare, whereas some public TCRs were detected in many donors.

The material sequenced was PBMCs. This sequence was found in a man aged 40-49 years in good health and CMV-seropositive. The J gene is TRBJ2-1, the V gene TRBV5-1; perhaps TRBD1 as D (6 bases). The CDR3 sequence: CASSLDRDTHSYNEQFF. CDR3 nucleotide sequence: TGCGCCAGCAGTTTAGACCGGGACACCCATTCCTACAATGAGCAGTTCTTC.